One sample yielded the 9 T cell receptor beta chains listed below, sequenced in a study of cytomegalovirus exposure and HLA in healthy donors. This table comes from immunoSEQ multiplex PCR, and its TCRdb copy is limited to in-frame clones, with some not included. The sample lists 50,000 to 80,000 clones, around 95% occurring once. The material sequenced was PBMCs. The receptors derive from a woman in her late teens or twenties in good health and CMV-seropositive.

The genes are TRBV15 and TRBJ1-5, with D hard to call. This CDR3 has 14 amino acids. The ends were cut back, 0 bases at V and 12 bases at J, with 15 bases in the middle. CDR1 LNHNV and CDR2 YYDKDF come from the germline V gene (reference sequence). DNA of the CDR3: TGTGCCACCAGCAGAGATCTGGAGGTAGGGCTCCAGCATTTT. The encoded protein is CATSRDLEVGLQHF.

The V call is TRBV18, the J call TRBJ2-7; TRBD2 agrees at 7 bases. The J segment lost 7 bases and the V segment lost 0 bases, leaving 12 bases of the junction unmatched. The germline gives CDR1 KGHSH, CDR2 LQKENI. The CDR3 covers 16 residues. This CDR3 is CASSPPLADALLEQYF. The CDR3 DNA sequence: TGTGCCAGCTCACCACCCCTAGCGGACGCCCTGTTAGAGCAGTACTTC. The variable domain in full, with the rest retrieved from reference TRBV18 and TRBJ2-7, is NAGVMQNPRHLVRRRGQEARLRCSPMKGHSHVYWYRQLPEEGLKFMVYLQKENIIDESGMPKERFSAEFPKEGPSILRIQQVVRGDSAAYFCASSPPLADALLEQYFGPGTRLTVT.

The V and J genes are TRBV7-3 and TRBJ2-2; the match to TRBD1 covers 12 bases. Germline V gives CDR1 SGHTA, CDR2 FQGTGA. This CDR3 has 17 amino acids. The V segment lost 3 bases and the J segment 4 bases; nucleotides outside the gene matches: 6. The CDR3 region has the DNA TGTGCCAGCAGCTTTGGGTGGGACAGGGGGCCCACCGGGGAGCTGTTTTTT. This gives the protein CASSFGWDRGPTGELFF.

V and J are TRBV28 and TRBJ2-7; possible D gene TRBD1, 5 bases. The CDR3 length is 14 residues. Trimming took 3 bases from V and 2 from J, leaving 11 bases between them. CDR1 and CDR2 (germline): MDHEN, SYDVKM. CDR3 in amino acids: CASSFRQKTYEQYF. The CDR3 coding sequence is TGTGCCAGCAGTTTCCGACAGAAGACCTACGAGCAGTACTTC.

This rearrangement joins TRBV2 to TRBJ1-6; possible D gene TRBD1, 5 bases. Germline values: CDR1 SNHLY, CDR2 FYNNEI. The CDR3 loop spans 15 amino acids. The ends were cut back, 6 bases at V and 6 bases at J, with 15 bases in the middle. CDR3 nucleotide sequence: TGTGCCAGCAGGACCACAGGAGCGGGTAATTCACCCCTCCACTTT. It specifies CASRTTGAGNSPLHF.

The chain joins TRBV27 to TRBJ2-1, with D hard to call. CDR3 length equals 15 residues. V lost 4 bases and J 2 bases, leaving 12 bases between the germline ends. Germline CDR1 is MNHEY and CDR2 is SMNVEV (reference sequence). The CDR3 nucleotides are TGTGCCAGCAGTTACGAGACACCGCCCTACAATGAGCAGTTCTTC. Amino acid sequence: CASSYETPPYNEQFF.

This clone showed up just once. V usage is TRBV5-6 and J usage is TRBJ2-1; a possible D gene is TRBD2 (6 bases). V was clipped by 4 bases and J by 2 bases, with 13 bases between them. Germline CDR1 SGHDT, CDR2 YYEEEE. The CDR3 runs to 15 residues. The CDR3 here is CASSQDREAYNEQFF. The CDR3 bases are TGTGCCAGCAGCCAAGATAGGGAGGCCTACAATGAGCAGTTCTTC.

For the CDR3, the DNA is TGCAGCGTTGGAGAGGTGAGGTACGAGCAGTACTTC. This codes for CSVGEVRYEQYF. The J gene is TRBJ2-7, the V gene TRBV29-1, with D uncertain. Germline V gene data show CDR1 as SQVTM and CDR2 as ANQGSEA. Trimming shortened V by 4 bases and J by 4 bases, and 11 bases separated the two germline ends. The CDR3 is 12 amino acids.

This clone has only one observation. The chain links TRBV7-6 to TRBJ1-2; 7 nucleotides line up with TRBD1. The CDR3 is 14 residues long. Germline V gene lookup returns CDR1 SGHVS and CDR2 FNYEAQ. V lost 1 base to trimming and J lost 4 bases; unmatched junction nucleotides: 3. In DNA, the CDR3 is TGTGCCAGCAGCTTAGAGGGACAGAGCTATGGCTACACCTTC. As protein: CASSLEGQSYGYTF.